Listed below are T cell receptor beta chains from one sample, sequenced in a study of T cell repertoires in cytomegalovirus infection. In TCRdb, the reads were re-called with MiXCR into one record per CDR3 protein. The table lists over 100,000 distinct CDR3 sequences, about 30% of them singletons. Antigen specificity for these receptors is unknown. Material: CD8+ T cells from cultured PBMCs, obtained from culture after CMV antigen stimulation. These receptors came from a human donor in good health (CMV status not recorded). Some clones in this sample may be carry-over from other donors' samples. Both conserved end residues are part of each CDR3. A D gene is named only where the DNA matches it firmly. For some rows the clone size is stated as once, few or many, or as a class when expanded; others skip it.

d_call: -; clone_size: -; v_call: TRBV28; j_call: TRBJ1-5; cdr3_nt: TGTGCCAGCAGTTCCCCCGTGAGACACACGGATCAGCCCCAGCATTTT; cdr3_aa: CASSSPVRHTDQPQHF
d_call: -; clone_size: many; v_call: TRBV11-1; j_call: TRBJ2-1; cdr3_nt: TGTGCCAGCAGCTTAAGCTGGGGGGATAGAGGCGTCAATGAGCAGTTCTTC; cdr3_aa: CASSLSWGDRGVNEQFF
d_call: -; clone_size: few; v_call: TRBV5-5; j_call: TRBJ1-5; cdr3_nt: TGTGCCAGCAGCTCGAGGGGGTCTAGCAATCAGCCCCAGCATTTT; cdr3_aa: CASSSRGSSNQPQHF
d_call: -; clone_size: many; v_call: TRBV27; j_call: TRBJ1-1; cdr3_nt: TGTGCCAGCAGTTTATCCAGGGGCACTGAAGCTTTCTTT; cdr3_aa: CASSLSRGTEAFF
d_call: -; clone_size: -; v_call: TRBV12-3/TRBV12-4; j_call: TRBJ1-1; cdr3_nt: TGTGCCAGCACCGATACTGGGAGCACTGAAGCTTTCTTT; cdr3_aa: CASTDTGSTEAFF
d_call: -; clone_size: many; v_call: TRBV19; j_call: TRBJ1-5; cdr3_nt: TGTGCCAGTAGTATAGAAGGCAGGTCGGATCAGCCCCAGCATTTT; cdr3_aa: CASSIEGRSDQPQHF
d_call: -; clone_size: -; v_call: TRBV7-2; j_call: TRBJ2-1; cdr3_nt: TGTGCCAGCAGCCCAGCAAGGGAGCAGTTCTTC; cdr3_aa: CASSPAREQFF
d_call: TRBD1; clone_size: -; v_call: TRBV6-5; j_call: TRBJ1-5; cdr3_nt: TGTGCCAGCAGTTACTCGGGACAGGGGGATCAGCCCCAGCATTTT; cdr3_aa: CASSYSGQGDQPQHF
d_call: -; clone_size: few; v_call: TRBV7-6; j_call: TRBJ1-2; cdr3_nt: TGTGCCAGCAGCTTAGGGAACACCGTCCTAGAAGGCTACACCTTC; cdr3_aa: CASSLGNTVLEGYTF
d_call: -; clone_size: few; v_call: TRBV9; j_call: TRBJ1-1; cdr3_nt: TGTGCCAGCAGCCCACCACCTGGAAGGAACACTGAAGCTTTCTTT; cdr3_aa: CASSPPPGRNTEAFF
d_call: -; clone_size: many; v_call: TRBV7-2; j_call: TRBJ1-2; cdr3_nt: TGTGCCAGCACTTGGGGGGCCTATGGCTACACCTTC; cdr3_aa: CASTWGAYGYTF
d_call: TRBD1; clone_size: -; v_call: TRBV6-6; j_call: TRBJ1-6; cdr3_nt: TGTGCCACGGGACAGGGGCAGGATAATTCACCCCTCCACTTT; cdr3_aa: CATGQGQDNSPLHF
d_call: -; clone_size: -; v_call: TRBV29-1; j_call: TRBJ1-1; cdr3_nt: TGCAGCGCCTTCAGGGTGAGTGGCACTGAAGCTTTCTTT; cdr3_aa: CSAFRVSGTEAFF
d_call: TRBD1; clone_size: -; v_call: TRBV19; j_call: TRBJ2-7; cdr3_nt: TGTGCCAGTAGTATTGGGTGGGACAGTTGGCCCTACGAGCAGTACTTC; cdr3_aa: CASSIGWDSWPYEQYF
d_call: -; clone_size: many; v_call: TRBV12-3/TRBV12-4; j_call: TRBJ1-1; cdr3_nt: TGTGCCAGCAGTTTGTGGGAGAACGTGGCTGAAGCTTTCTTT; cdr3_aa: CASSLWENVAEAFF
d_call: TRBD1; clone_size: -; v_call: TRBV28; j_call: TRBJ2-1; cdr3_nt: TGTGCCAGTACCCTAGGGGACAGCTCCTACAATGAGCAGTTCTTC; cdr3_aa: CASTLGDSSYNEQFF
d_call: -; clone_size: few; v_call: TRBV19; j_call: TRBJ1-5; cdr3_nt: TGTGCCAGTAGTGACCGGGGGGGCAATCAGCCCCAGCATTTT; cdr3_aa: CASSDRGGNQPQHF
d_call: TRBD1; clone_size: -; v_call: TRBV11-2; j_call: TRBJ2-2; cdr3_nt: TGTGCCAGCAGCTTAGTTTATAGGACAGGGGGCACCGGGGAGCTGTTTTTT; cdr3_aa: CASSLVYRTGGTGELFF
d_call: TRBD1; clone_size: many; v_call: TRBV28; j_call: TRBJ1-5; cdr3_nt: TGTGCCAGCAGTTCGACAGGGAGCAATCAGCCCCAGCATTTT; cdr3_aa: CASSSTGSNQPQHF
d_call: TRBD1; clone_size: few; v_call: TRBV6-2/TRBV6-3; j_call: TRBJ1-5; cdr3_nt: TGTGCCAGCAGATCGGACAGGGGCTGGAATCAGCCCCAGCATTTT; cdr3_aa: CASRSDRGWNQPQHF
d_call: -; clone_size: many; v_call: TRBV7-8; j_call: TRBJ1-2; cdr3_nt: TGTGCCAGCAGCTTAAGGGGGGACTATGGCTACACCTTC; cdr3_aa: CASSLRGDYGYTF
d_call: -; clone_size: -; v_call: TRBV4-3; j_call: TRBJ2-2; cdr3_nt: TGCGCCAGCAGCCACCTCCTGGGCACCGGGGAGCTGTTTTTT; cdr3_aa: CASSHLLGTGELFF
d_call: -; clone_size: few; v_call: TRBV4-1; j_call: TRBJ1-1; cdr3_nt: TGCGCCAGCAGCCAGCTCCAGGGGCCCACTGAAGCTTTCTTT; cdr3_aa: CASSQLQGPTEAFF
d_call: TRBD1; clone_size: -; v_call: TRBV29-1; j_call: TRBJ1-5; cdr3_nt: TGCAGCGTGTACGGGACAGCAGACAATCAGCCCCAGCATTTT; cdr3_aa: CSVYGTADNQPQHF
d_call: -; clone_size: many; v_call: TRBV7-2; j_call: TRBJ2-3; cdr3_nt: TGTGCCAGCAGCGTGGGGTCCTCCACAGATACGCAGTATTTT; cdr3_aa: CASSVGSSTDTQYF
d_call: -; clone_size: -; v_call: TRBV7-9; j_call: TRBJ2-7; cdr3_nt: TGTGCCAGCAGCTTAGTACAAAACTACGAGCAGTACTTC; cdr3_aa: CASSLVQNYEQYF
d_call: TRBD2; clone_size: -; v_call: TRBV5-6; j_call: TRBJ2-7; cdr3_nt: TGTGCCAGCAGCTTGGCCCGGGGGGGTGCAAGGTACTACGAGCGGTACTTC; cdr3_aa: CASSLARGGARYYERYF
d_call: TRBD2; clone_size: few; v_call: TRBV4-1; j_call: TRBJ2-3; cdr3_nt: TGCGCCAGCAGCCACCCACTCGCGGGGGGGCAGGATACGCAGTATTTT; cdr3_aa: CASSHPLAGGQDTQYF
d_call: -; clone_size: many; v_call: TRBV7-6; j_call: TRBJ2-7; cdr3_nt: TGTGCCAGCAGCCGAGGAGTCACAGACCCTCACGAGCAGTACTTC; cdr3_aa: CASSRGVTDPHEQYF
d_call: -; clone_size: few; v_call: TRBV3-1; j_call: TRBJ1-1; cdr3_nt: TGTGCCAGCAGCCAGACGGACGGTAGACAGTTAGCTGAAGCTTTCTTT; cdr3_aa: CASSQTDGRQLAEAFF
d_call: -; clone_size: few; v_call: TRBV27; j_call: TRBJ2-2; cdr3_nt: TGTGCCAGCAGGCCTCAAACGGACAGTTCAAACACCGGGGAGCTGTTTTTT; cdr3_aa: CASRPQTDSSNTGELFF
d_call: TRBD2; clone_size: few; v_call: TRBV28; j_call: TRBJ2-7; cdr3_nt: TGTGCCAGCAGTTGGGGTCTGACTGGTAGCGGGGGGGCCGGTTCCTACGAGCAGTACTTC; cdr3_aa: CASSWGLTGSGGAGSYEQYF
d_call: -; clone_size: -; v_call: TRBV25-1; j_call: TRBJ1-3; cdr3_nt: TGTGCCAGCAGTCTGGGACCAAACACCATATATTTT; cdr3_aa: CASSLGPNTIYF
d_call: TRBD1; clone_size: many; v_call: TRBV7-2; j_call: TRBJ2-3; cdr3_nt: TGTGCCAGCAGCTTAAGGGACAGAAACACAGATACGCAGTATTTT; cdr3_aa: CASSLRDRNTDTQYF
d_call: -; clone_size: -; v_call: TRBV27; j_call: TRBJ2-1; cdr3_nt: TGTGCCAGCAGTTTATCGAGCCCAGTTTACAATGAGCAGTTCTTC; cdr3_aa: CASSLSSPVYNEQFF
d_call: -; clone_size: medium-sized; v_call: TRBV7-9; j_call: TRBJ1-1; cdr3_nt: TGTGCCAGCAGCTTAGTACCCCGAGGGGCTTTCTTT; cdr3_aa: CASSLVPRGAFF
d_call: -; clone_size: many; v_call: TRBV7-9; j_call: TRBJ1-2; cdr3_nt: TGTGCCAGCAGCTTAGACTATGGCTACACCTTC; cdr3_aa: CASSLDYGYTF
d_call: -; clone_size: few; v_call: TRBV7-9; j_call: TRBJ2-5; cdr3_nt: TGTGCCAGCAGCCAACAGGTGATCCAAGAGACCCAGTACTTC; cdr3_aa: CASSQQVIQETQYF
d_call: TRBD1; clone_size: -; v_call: TRBV7-9; j_call: TRBJ2-7; cdr3_nt: TGTGCCAGCAGCTTACCCGATGCCGGGACAGACGATCCCTACGAGCAGTACTTC; cdr3_aa: CASSLPDAGTDDPYEQYF
d_call: -; clone_size: -; v_call: TRBV4-2; j_call: TRBJ2-2; cdr3_nt: TGTGCCAGCAGCCAAATGGTCTCGGTTCGCGGCAACACCGGGGAGCTGTTTTTT; cdr3_aa: CASSQMVSVRGNTGELFF
d_call: -; clone_size: many; v_call: TRBV11-2; j_call: TRBJ2-3; cdr3_nt: TGTGCCAGCAGCCTCCTTGCAGATACGCAGTATTTT; cdr3_aa: CASSLLADTQYF
d_call: -; clone_size: few; v_call: TRBV5-6; j_call: TRBJ2-2; cdr3_nt: TGTGCCAGCAGCGCGATTTTTGCCGGGGAGCTGTTTTTT; cdr3_aa: CASSAIFAGELFF
d_call: -; clone_size: -; v_call: TRBV5-6; j_call: TRBJ2-7; cdr3_nt: TGTGCCAGCACCCCGGGGCAGGGTGCGCGAGAGCAGTACTTC; cdr3_aa: CASTPGQGAREQYF
d_call: -; clone_size: few; v_call: TRBV27; j_call: TRBJ2-7; cdr3_nt: TGTGCCAGCAGTGAATCCGGCTACGAGCAGTACTTC; cdr3_aa: CASSESGYEQYF
d_call: TRBD2; clone_size: many; v_call: TRBV6-5; j_call: TRBJ2-5; cdr3_nt: TGTGCCAGCAGTTACTCGGGGCTAGCGGACACCCAGTACTTC; cdr3_aa: CASSYSGLADTQYF
d_call: -; clone_size: few; v_call: TRBV3-1; j_call: TRBJ2-1; cdr3_nt: TGTGCCAGCAGCCAAGGTCGGGGGAGCTCAAGCTCCTACAATGAGCAGTTCTTC; cdr3_aa: CASSQGRGSSSSYNEQFF